One sample yielded the 22 T cell receptor beta chains listed below, sequenced in a study of blood T cells in healthy people across ages. A second PCR of 7 to 11 cycles used a sample-barcoded 5' primer and a J-beta primer mix. TCRdb redid the calling of the 5' RACE reads with MiXCR, one entry per CDR3 protein. The sample lists more than 1 million distinct CDR3 sequences; 35% to 55% were seen once. The sample was blood. Receptors originate from a woman between 55 and 75 years old in good health.

The chain uses TRBV7-9 and TRBJ2-7; 12 bases are a match to TRBD2. Unmatched junction bases numbered 5, after V lost 4 bases and J lost 4 bases. Germline CDR1 is SEHNR and CDR2 is FQNEAQ (reference sequence). The CDR3 loop spans 15 amino acids. The CDR3 DNA sequence: TGTGCCAGCAGCTCGAAGACTAGCGGGAGTTACGAGCAGTACTTC. This gives the protein CASSSKTSGSYEQYF.

In regard to this clonotype: A read error may account for a junction end that differs from germline. The chain combines TRBV13 with TRBJ2-5, with 7 bases aligning to TRBD1. TRBJ2-7 explains the end of the DNA better; the J call may be wrong. Germline CDR1 and CDR2: PRHDT and FYEKMQ (reference sequence). This CDR3 has 15 residues. Here the CDR3 DNA reads TGTGCCGGCAGCGCCCGGGAAGGACAGGCGGACGAGCAGTACTTC. This translates into CAGSAREGQADEQYF.

This chain connects TRBV6-5 to TRBJ1-2; no reliable D call. The CDR3 loop spans 14 amino acids. Germline V lookup: CDR1 MNHEY, CDR2 SVGAGI. Deletions cut 4 bases from V and 2 bases from J, with 11 bases between. The DNA for the CDR3 is TGTGCCAGCAGTTCATCGGATACGAACTATGGCTACACCTTC. Amino acid sequence: CASSSSDTNYGYTF.

This chain connects TRBV28 to TRBJ2-3; D remains ambiguous. The CDR3 runs 15 residues. CDR1 is MDHEN and CDR2 is SYDVKM in the germline V gene. The germline V and J ends were trimmed by 1 base and 0 bases, with 8 bases remaining between them. CDR3 sequence: CASSLSVASTDTQYF. CDR3 nucleotide sequence: TGTGCCAGCAGTTTATCGGTCGCGAGCACAGATACGCAGTATTTT.

The genes are TRBV20-1 and TRBJ2-1; a weak D match, TRBD1 (5 bases). Per germline, CDR1 DFQATT and CDR2 SNEGSKA (reference sequence). This CDR3 is 13 amino acids long. Trimming shortened V by 6 bases and J by 8 bases, and 17 bases separated the two germline ends. In nucleotides, the CDR3 is TGCAGTGCCACAGGTACCCTCCGCCATGAGCAGTTCTTC. Its translation is CSATGTLRHEQFF.

This clonotype was found a few times. The rearrangement uses TRBV12-3 or TRBV12-4 and TRBJ2-1; 10 bases fit TRBD2. The trim removed 6 bases at V and 8 bases at J, leaving 13 bases unmatched. The CDR3 is 16 residues long. The chain's CDR3 is CASRYSGRSLGDEQFF. The DNA of the CDR3 is TGTGCCAGCAGATATAGCGGGAGGTCCCTAGGGGATGAGCAGTTCTTC.

The V and J genes are TRBV5-1 and TRBJ1-1, with TRBD1 matching 8 bases. V shed 0 bases and J 11 bases; nucleotides not matched to a gene: 6. The CDR3 consists of 13 residues. The germline V gene has CDR1 SGHRS and CDR2 YFSETQ. This CDR3 is CASSLGQTGVAFF. As DNA, the CDR3 is TGCGCCAGCAGCTTGGGCCAGACAGGGGTCGCTTTCTTT.

A few counts support this clonotype. V is TRBV3-1 and J is TRBJ2-3; D not certain. The CDR3 covers 14 residues. From germline, CDR1 is LGHDT and CDR2 YNNKEL (reference sequence). The V end lost 2 bases, the J end lost 4 bases, and 10 bases lay between the germline ends. This CDR3 is CASSQRVQADTQYF. As DNA, the CDR3 is TGTGCCAGCAGCCAACGCGTTCAGGCAGATACGCAGTATTTT.

A single count supports this clonotype. This clone may be a read error of a much larger clone one base away. The V call is TRBV29-1, the J call TRBJ2-7; D is unresolved. Germline CDR1 and CDR2: SQVTM and ANQGSEA. The length of the CDR3 is 11 residues. In DNA form, the CDR3 reads TGCAGCGTTGGACACTCCTGCGAGCAGTACTTC. Protein product: CSVGHSCEQYF.

The gene calls are TRBV5-1 and TRBJ2-1, with TRBD1 matching over 11 bases. V was pared by 5 bases and J by 6 bases, with 4 bases of the junction left unmatched. The V gene's germline CDR1 is SGHRS and CDR2 YFSETQ. The CDR3 sequence is 14 residues long. The DNA of the CDR3 is TGCGCCAGCAGAGAAGGGACAGGGGGCAATGAGCAGTTCTTC. Translated: CASREGTGGNEQFF.

The table lists this clonotype with a few counts. This chain links TRBV11-2 with TRBJ2-1; 9 bases match TRBD2. The CDR3 spans 17 residues. V shed 5 bases and J 4 bases; nucleotides not matched to a gene: 12. CDR1 SGHAT and CDR2 FQNNGV come from the germline V gene. The CDR3 protein is CASSPLRSGSFYNEQFF. The CDR3, as DNA: TGTGCCAGCAGCCCCCTCCGTAGCGGGAGCTTTTACAATGAGCAGTTCTTC. The whole variable domain, remainder taken from reference TRBV11-2 and TRBJ2-1, is EAGVAQSPRYKIIEKRQSVAFWCNPISGHATLYWYQQILGQGPKLLIQFQNNGVVDDSQLPKDRFSAERLKGVDSTLKIQPAKLEDSAVYLCASSPLRSGSFYNEQFFGPGTRLTVL.

This rearrangement joins TRBV29-1 to TRBJ2-5, with D unresolved. The germline V gene encodes CDR1 SQVTM and CDR2 ANQGSEA. V was clipped by 4 bases and J by 6 bases, with 6 bases between them. The CDR3 sequence is 10 residues long. The CDR3 sequence is CSVVFKTQYF. The CDR3 DNA follows: TGCAGCGTTGTGTTTAAGACCCAGTACTTC.

CDR3: CATSRLDSGNYEQYF. The CDR3 DNA is TGTGCCACCAGCAGACTTGATAGCGGGAACTACGAGCAGTACTTC. The chain joins TRBV15 to TRBJ2-4; the match to TRBD2 covers 8 bases. Matching the DNA end better, TRBJ2-7 makes the J call doubtful. CDR3 length: 15 amino acids. Germline V gene data show CDR1 as LNHNV and CDR2 as YYDKDF (reference sequence).

This clonotype was recorded a few times. The J gene is TRBJ2-1, the V gene TRBV20-1, with 10 bases matching TRBD1. The V gene's germline CDR1 is DFQATT and CDR2 SNEGSKA (reference sequence). Losses at the gene ends were 2 bases for V and 1 base for J; bases not matched to a gene: 20. This CDR3 contains 21 residues. The CDR3 sequence is CSARYQGDRGRSSGSYNEQFF. The CDR3 DNA reads TGCAGTGCTAGATACCAGGGAGACAGGGGGCGAAGTTCTGGATCCTACAATGAGCAGTTCTTC.

The genes are TRBV7-9 and TRBJ2-3; 10 nucleotides match TRBD1. The length of the CDR3 is 16 residues. V was pared by 4 bases and J by 5 bases, with 9 bases of the junction left unmatched. CDR1 is SEHNR and CDR2 is FQNEAQ in the germline V gene (reference sequence). This CDR3 reads CASSSSTGGFEDTQYF. In DNA, the CDR3 is TGTGCCAGCAGCTCCTCGACAGGGGGCTTCGAAGATACGCAGTATTTT.

This CDR3 is CASSPQGTSGGRTDTQYF. DNA of the CDR3: TGTGCCAGCAGCCCCCAAGGGACTAGCGGGGGACGCACAGATACGCAGTATTTT. V gene TRBV7-6 combines with J gene TRBJ2-3; 14 bases line up with TRBD2. The CDR3 runs 18 residues. With 5 bases clipped from V and 1 base from J, the junction kept 8 bases outside the gene matches. Germline CDR1 reads SGHVS; CDR2 reads FNYEAQ.

The chain has TRBV7-2 and TRBJ1-6; 7 bases are a match to TRBD1. V trimming: 6 bases; J trimming: 3 bases; junction bases outside the gene matches: 5. Germline V gene lookup returns CDR1 SGHTA and CDR2 FQGNSA. The CDR3 totals 15 residues. The CDR3 is CASSLTGNYNSPLHF. The DNA of the CDR3 is TGTGCCAGCAGTTTGACAGGGAACTATAATTCACCCCTCCACTTT.

The J gene is TRBJ2-3, the V gene TRBV6-1; 8 bases match TRBD1. Losses at the gene ends were 1 base for V and 4 bases for J; bases not matched to a gene: 13. Germline CDR1 MNHNS, CDR2 SASEGT. CDR3 length equals 18 residues. The CDR3 sequence is CASSEVAGSQGASDTQYF. CDR3 sequence (DNA): TGTGCCAGCAGTGAAGTAGCCGGGAGTCAGGGGGCCTCAGATACGCAGTATTTT.

The sample holds a few counts of this clonotype. This sequence joins TRBV7-9 and TRBJ2-7; no clear D. CDR3 length: 15 residues. Looked up from germline, CDR1 is SEHNR and CDR2 is FQNEAQ (reference sequence). The germline V and J ends were trimmed by 4 bases and 0 bases, with 13 bases remaining between them. CDR3 DNA: TGTGCCAGCAGCTCGAAGGGCATGCTCTCCTACGAGCAGTACTTC. Its protein is CASSSKGMLSYEQYF.

The genes are TRBV28 and TRBJ2-1, with a possible D match to TRBD1 (6 bases). The CDR3 sequence is 15 residues long. Looked up from germline, CDR1 is MDHEN and CDR2 is SYDVKM. V shed 4 bases and J shed 6 bases, with 16 bases lying between them. CDR3 sequence: CASSSDNQGRNEQFF. The CDR3 nucleotides read TGTGCCAGCAGTTCCGATAACCAGGGGCGCAATGAGCAGTTCTTC.

The rearrangement links TRBV6-1 to TRBJ1-1; TRBD1 might be the D (6 bases). Germline CDR1 MNHNS, CDR2 SASEGT. Trimming cost V 9 bases and J 5 bases, with 16 bases left between them. The CDR3 has 13 amino acids. CDR3 bases: TGTGCCAGTAGGGGGTTGGGGGGGACTGAAGCTTTCTTT. It encodes CASRGLGGTEAFF.

A few counts support this clonotype. The rearrangement links TRBV5-1 to TRBJ2-7; TRBD1 matches at 7 bases. Germline V gene sequence: CDR1 SGHRS, CDR2 YFSETQ. The CDR3 spans 14 residues. After removal of 4 bases from V and 1 base from J, the junction contained 5 bases not matched to a gene. The CDR3 protein is CASSPGQPSYEQYF. CDR3 nucleotide sequence: TGCGCCAGCAGCCCGGGACAGCCTTCCTACGAGCAGTACTTC.